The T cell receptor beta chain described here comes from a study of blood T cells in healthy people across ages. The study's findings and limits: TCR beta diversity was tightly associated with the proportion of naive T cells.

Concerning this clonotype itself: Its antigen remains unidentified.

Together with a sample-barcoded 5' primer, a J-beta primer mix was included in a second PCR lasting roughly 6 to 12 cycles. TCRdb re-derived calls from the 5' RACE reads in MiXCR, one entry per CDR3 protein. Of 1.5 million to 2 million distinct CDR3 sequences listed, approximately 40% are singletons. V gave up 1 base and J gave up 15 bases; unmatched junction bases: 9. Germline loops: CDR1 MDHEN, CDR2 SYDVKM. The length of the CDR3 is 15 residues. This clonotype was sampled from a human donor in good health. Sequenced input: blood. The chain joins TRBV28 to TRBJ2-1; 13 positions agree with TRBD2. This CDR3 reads CASSLLALAGGHPFF. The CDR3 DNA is TGTGCCAGCAGTTTATTAGCACTAGCGGGGGGGCATCCGTTCTTC.